The 7 T cell receptor beta chains in this list originate from one sample, sequenced in a study of blood T cell repertoires in COVID-19. Clones were sequenced by immunoSEQ multiplex PCR, and TCRdb holds only the in-frame ones, with some missing. The data show fewer than 120,000 clones, more than 75% seen once. Sequencing was performed on peripheral blood. All receptors derive from a woman aged 45-65 years with acute or convalescent COVID-19.

This chain joins TRBV27 and TRBJ2-7, with D perhaps matching TRBD2 (6 bases). Germline CDR1 MNHEY, CDR2 SMNVEV (reference sequence). Trimming pared 2 bases from V and 6 bases from J, leaving 17 bases between. The CDR3 length is 15 residues. The CDR3 loop is CASSLVPGRWSEQYF. The DNA of the CDR3 is TGTGCCAGCAGTTTAGTTCCCGGGAGATGGAGCGAGCAGTACTTC.

Written as DNA, the CDR3 is TGTGCCAGCAGCCCTGGGGAGGTGCAGGGCGTCGAGCAGTACTTC. Protein: CASSPGEVQGVEQYF. The V and J genes are TRBV7-9 and TRBJ2-7; maybe TRBD2 (6 bases). Germline CDR1 reads SEHNR; CDR2 reads FQNEAQ (reference sequence). The ends were cut back, 5 bases at V and 6 bases at J, with 20 bases in the middle. The CDR3 sequence is 15 residues long.

The rearrangement links TRBV6-5 to TRBJ1-2; 8 bases are a match to TRBD1. This CDR3 is 14 amino acids long. V gave up 8 bases and J gave up 5 bases; unmatched junction bases: 10. CDR1 and CDR2 (germline): MNHEY, SVGAGI. The CDR3 sequence: CASWTGKVRYGYTF. Here the CDR3 DNA reads TGTGCCAGCTGGACAGGGAAGGTTAGGTATGGCTACACCTTC.

CDR3 residues: CASSRQGSLAGGLKETQYF. CDR3 bases: TGTGCCAGCAGTCGACAGGGAAGTCTAGCGGGAGGCCTAAAAGAGACCCAGTACTTC. The rearrangement uses TRBV5-6 and TRBJ2-5; 11 nucleotides agree with TRBD2. V gave up 5 bases and J gave up 3 bases; unmatched junction bases: 18. CDR1 and CDR2 from the germline V gene are SGHDT and YYEEEE. This CDR3 spans 19 amino acids.

This clone was counted a single time. The chain joins TRBV19 to TRBJ1-5; unclear D gene. Germline loops: CDR1 LNHDA, CDR2 SQIVND (reference sequence). The CDR3 spans 15 residues. The ends were cut back, 7 bases at V and 3 bases at J, with 16 bases in the middle. CDR3 nucleotide sequence: TGTGCCAGTACCCCTTGGGGAGGACCCAATCAGCCCCAGCATTTT. Translation: CASTPWGGPNQPQHF.

The genes are TRBV4-2 and TRBJ2-5, with TRBD2 identical over 8 bases. Germline-derived CDR1 and CDR2 are LGHNA and YNFKEQ. Trimming at V came to 0 bases and at J to 5 bases, leaving 11 bases not matched to a gene. The length of the CDR3 is 17 residues. CDR3 sequence reads: CASSQDRKSGRGETQYF. The DNA for the CDR3 is TGTGCCAGCAGCCAAGATCGTAAGAGCGGGAGAGGGGAGACCCAGTACTTC.

The count of this clone is one. J is TRBJ2-3 and V is TRBV3-1 (or the pseudogene TRBV3-2), with 9 bases matching TRBD1. The CDR3 runs 16 residues. Looked up from germline, CDR1 is LGHDT and CDR2 is YNNKEL (reference sequence). Trimming took 5 bases from V and 4 from J; bases not matched to a gene: 10. The CDR3 DNA reads TGTGCCAGCAGCATTGCCGGGACAGGGACCCCAGATACGCAGTATTTT. Translating gives CASSIAGTGTPDTQYF.